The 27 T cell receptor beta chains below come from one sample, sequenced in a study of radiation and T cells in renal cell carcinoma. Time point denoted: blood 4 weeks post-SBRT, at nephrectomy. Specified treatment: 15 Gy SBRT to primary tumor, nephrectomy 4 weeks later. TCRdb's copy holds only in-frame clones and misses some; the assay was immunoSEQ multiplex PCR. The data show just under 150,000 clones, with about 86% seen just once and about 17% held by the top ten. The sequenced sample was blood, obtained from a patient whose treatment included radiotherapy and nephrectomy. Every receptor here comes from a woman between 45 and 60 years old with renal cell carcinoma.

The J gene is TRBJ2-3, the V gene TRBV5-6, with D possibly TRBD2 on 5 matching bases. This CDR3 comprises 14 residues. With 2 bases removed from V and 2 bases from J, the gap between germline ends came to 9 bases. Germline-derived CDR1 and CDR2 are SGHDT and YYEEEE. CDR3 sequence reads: CASSFGLATDTQYF. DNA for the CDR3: TGTGCCAGCAGCTTCGGACTTGCCACAGATACGCAGTATTTT.

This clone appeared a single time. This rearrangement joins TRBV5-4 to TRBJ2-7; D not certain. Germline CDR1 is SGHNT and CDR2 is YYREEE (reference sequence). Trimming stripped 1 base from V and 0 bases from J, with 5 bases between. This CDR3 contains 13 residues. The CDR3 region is CASSLSYSYEQYF. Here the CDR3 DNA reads TGTGCCAGCAGCTTGTCATACTCCTACGAGCAGTACTTC.

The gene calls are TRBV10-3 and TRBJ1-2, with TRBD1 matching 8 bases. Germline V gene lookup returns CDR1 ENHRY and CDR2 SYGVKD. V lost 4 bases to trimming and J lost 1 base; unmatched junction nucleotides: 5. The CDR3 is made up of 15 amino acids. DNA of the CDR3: TGTGCCATCAGTGGTGGGACAGGTGATAACTATGGCTACACCTTC. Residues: CAISGGTGDNYGYTF.

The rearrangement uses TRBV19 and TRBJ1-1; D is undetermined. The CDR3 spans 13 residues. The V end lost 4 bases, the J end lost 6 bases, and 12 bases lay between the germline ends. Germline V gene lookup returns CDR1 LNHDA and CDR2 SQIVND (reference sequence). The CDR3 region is CASSTFARSEAFF. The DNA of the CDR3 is TGTGCCAGTAGTACCTTCGCCCGGTCTGAAGCTTTCTTT.

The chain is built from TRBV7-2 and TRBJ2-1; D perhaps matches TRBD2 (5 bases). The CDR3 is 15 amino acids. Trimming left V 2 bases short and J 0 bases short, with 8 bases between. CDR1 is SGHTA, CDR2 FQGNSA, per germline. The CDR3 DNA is TGTGCCAGCAGCTTACTGGGGAGCTCCTACAATGAGCAGTTCTTC. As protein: CASSLLGSSYNEQFF.

The CDR3 DNA sequence: TGTGCCAGCAGTTACTCATTGACAGGGAGCCCCCTTGGCTACACCTTC. Encoded protein: CASSYSLTGSPLGYTF. The chain couples TRBV6-6 to TRBJ1-2; 7 bases align to TRBD1. The germline gives CDR1 MNHNY, CDR2 SVGAGI (reference sequence). This CDR3 contains 16 residues. Trimming removed 0 bases from V and 7 bases from J; junction bases left unmatched: 11.

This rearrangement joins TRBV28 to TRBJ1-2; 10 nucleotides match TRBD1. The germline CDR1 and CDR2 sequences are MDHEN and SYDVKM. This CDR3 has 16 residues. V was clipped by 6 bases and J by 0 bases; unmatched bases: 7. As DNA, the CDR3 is TGTGCCAGCAGGCCGGGACAGGGGAACTCTAACTATGGCTACACCTTC. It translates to CASRPGQGNSNYGYTF.

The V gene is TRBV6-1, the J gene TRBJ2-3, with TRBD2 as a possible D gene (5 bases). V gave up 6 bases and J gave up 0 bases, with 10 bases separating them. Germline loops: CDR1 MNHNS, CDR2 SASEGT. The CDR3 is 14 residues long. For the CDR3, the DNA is TGTGCCAGCAGATGGACTGCTAGCACAGATACGCAGTATTTT. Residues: CASRWTASTDTQYF.

The CDR3 region is CASSLDSLPDTQYF. CDR3 in DNA: TGCGCCAGCAGTCTGGACAGTTTGCCAGATACGCAGTATTTT. The rearrangement links TRBV10-1 to TRBJ2-3; perhaps TRBD1 as D (6 bases). The CDR3 contains 14 residues. The germline V and J ends were trimmed by 5 bases and 4 bases, with 13 bases remaining between them. Germline V CDR1 and CDR2: WNHNN, SYGVQD (reference sequence).

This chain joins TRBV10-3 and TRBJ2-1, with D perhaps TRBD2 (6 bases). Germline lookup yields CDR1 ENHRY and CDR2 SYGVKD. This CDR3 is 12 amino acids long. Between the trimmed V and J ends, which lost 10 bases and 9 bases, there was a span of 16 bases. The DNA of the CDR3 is TGTGCCACCAACCGCGGGGATAGTGAGCAGTTCTTC. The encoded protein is CATNRGDSEQFF.

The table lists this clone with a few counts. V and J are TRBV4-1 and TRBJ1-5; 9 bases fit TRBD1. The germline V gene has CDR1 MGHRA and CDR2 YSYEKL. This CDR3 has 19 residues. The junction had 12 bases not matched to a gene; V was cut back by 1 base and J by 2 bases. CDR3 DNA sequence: TGCGCCAGCAGCCAAGTCCCGGGACAGGGTGGCTTCGGCAATCAGCCCCAGCATTTT. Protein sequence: CASSQVPGQGGFGNQPQHF.

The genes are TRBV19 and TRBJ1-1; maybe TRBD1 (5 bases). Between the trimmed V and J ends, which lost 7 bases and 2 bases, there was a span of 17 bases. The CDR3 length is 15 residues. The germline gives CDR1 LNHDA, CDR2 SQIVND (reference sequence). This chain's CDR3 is CASIGWTGANTEAFF. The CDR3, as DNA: TGTGCCAGTATTGGATGGACTGGGGCTAACACTGAAGCTTTCTTT.

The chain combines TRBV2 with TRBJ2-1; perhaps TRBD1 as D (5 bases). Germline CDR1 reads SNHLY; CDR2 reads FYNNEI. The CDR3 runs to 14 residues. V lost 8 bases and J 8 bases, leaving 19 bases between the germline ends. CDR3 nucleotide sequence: TGTGCCAGCCTAAAGGGAAGGGGCCGGGATGAGCAGTTCTTC. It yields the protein CASLKGRGRDEQFF.

In nucleotides, the CDR3 is TGCGCCAGCAGCTACCTCATAGGACTAGCGGGCTTCACAGATACGCAGTATTTT. As protein: CASSYLIGLAGFTDTQYF. This chain links TRBV5-1 with TRBJ2-3, with TRBD2 identical over 11 bases. The germline gives CDR1 SGHRS, CDR2 YFSETQ. The V segment lost 3 bases and the J segment 2 bases; nucleotides outside the gene matches: 11. This CDR3 contains 18 residues.

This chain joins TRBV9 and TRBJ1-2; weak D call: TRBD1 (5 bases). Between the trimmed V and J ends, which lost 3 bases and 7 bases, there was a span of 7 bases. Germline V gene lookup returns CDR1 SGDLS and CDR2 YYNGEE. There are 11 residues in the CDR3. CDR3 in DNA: TGTGCCAGCAGCGCCGGGACTGGCTACACCTTC. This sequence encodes CASSAGTGYTF.

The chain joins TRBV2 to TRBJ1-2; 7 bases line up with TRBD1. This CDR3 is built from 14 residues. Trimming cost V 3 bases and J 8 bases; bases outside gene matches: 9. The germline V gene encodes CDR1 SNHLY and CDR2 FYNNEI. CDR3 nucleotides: TGTGCCAGCAGTGAGGCGACCAGGGGGGAGGGCTACACCTTC. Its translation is CASSEATRGEGYTF.

CDR3 DNA: TGCGCCAGCAGCCAAGATGGACAGTATAATCAGCCCCAGCATTTT. Translating gives CASSQDGQYNQPQHF. The chain is built from TRBV4-1 and TRBJ1-5, with D perhaps TRBD1 (6 bases). The V gene's germline CDR1 is MGHRA and CDR2 YSYEKL. Trimming stripped 0 bases from V and 4 bases from J, with 10 bases between. The CDR3 contains 15 residues.

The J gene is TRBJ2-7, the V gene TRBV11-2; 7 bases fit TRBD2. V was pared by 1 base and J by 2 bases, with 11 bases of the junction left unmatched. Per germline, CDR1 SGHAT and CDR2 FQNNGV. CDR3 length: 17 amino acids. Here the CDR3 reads CASSLANSAGAPYEQYF. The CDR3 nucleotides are TGTGCCAGCAGCTTAGCCAACTCGGCGGGAGCCCCCTACGAGCAGTACTTC.

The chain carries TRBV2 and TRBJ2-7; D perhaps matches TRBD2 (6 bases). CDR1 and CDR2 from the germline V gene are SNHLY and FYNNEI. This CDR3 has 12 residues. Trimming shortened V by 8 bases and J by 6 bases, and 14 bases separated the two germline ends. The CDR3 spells CASLLGGFEQYF. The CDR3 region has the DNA TGTGCCAGCCTCCTAGGAGGGTTCGAGCAGTACTTC.

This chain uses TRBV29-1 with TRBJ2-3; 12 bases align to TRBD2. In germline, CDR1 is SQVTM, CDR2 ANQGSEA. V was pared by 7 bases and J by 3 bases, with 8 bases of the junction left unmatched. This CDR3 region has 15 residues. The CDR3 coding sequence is TGCAGCGCTGCGGCTAGCGGGGGGGCAACAGATACGCAGTATTTT. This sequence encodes CSAAASGGATDTQYF.

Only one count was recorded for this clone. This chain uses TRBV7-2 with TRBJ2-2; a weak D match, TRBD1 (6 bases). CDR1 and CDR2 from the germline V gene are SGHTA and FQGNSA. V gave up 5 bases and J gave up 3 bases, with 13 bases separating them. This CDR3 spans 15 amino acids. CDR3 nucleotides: TGTGCCAGCAGCGAACGGACAGCCTACACCGGGGAGCTGTTTTTT. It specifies CASSERTAYTGELFF.

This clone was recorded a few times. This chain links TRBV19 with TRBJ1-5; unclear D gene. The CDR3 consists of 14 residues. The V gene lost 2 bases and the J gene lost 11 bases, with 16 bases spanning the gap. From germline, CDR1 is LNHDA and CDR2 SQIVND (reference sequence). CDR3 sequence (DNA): TGTGCCAGTAGTATAAGGGAGTCGATGAGGTCCCAGCATTTT. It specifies CASSIRESMRSQHF. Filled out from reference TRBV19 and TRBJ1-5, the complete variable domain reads DGGITQSPKYLFRKEGQNVTLSCEQNLNHDAMYWYRQDPGQGLRLIYYSQIVNDFQKGDIAEGYSVSREKKESFPLTVTSAQKNPTAFYLCASSIRESMRSQHFGDGTRLSIL.

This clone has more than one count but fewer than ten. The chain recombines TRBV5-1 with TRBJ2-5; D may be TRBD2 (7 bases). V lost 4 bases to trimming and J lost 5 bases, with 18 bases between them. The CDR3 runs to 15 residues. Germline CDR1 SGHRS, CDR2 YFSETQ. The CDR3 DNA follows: TGCGCCAGCAGCCCCGACAGGACGGGGGGCGAGACCCAGTACTTC. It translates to CASSPDRTGGETQYF.

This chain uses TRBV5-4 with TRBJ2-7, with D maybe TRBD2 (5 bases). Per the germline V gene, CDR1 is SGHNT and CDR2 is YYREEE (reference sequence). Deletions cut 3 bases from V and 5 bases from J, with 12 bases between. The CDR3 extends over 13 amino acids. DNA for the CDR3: TGTGCCAGCAGCTATCCCCACGGGGACGAGCAGTACTTC. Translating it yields CASSYPHGDEQYF.

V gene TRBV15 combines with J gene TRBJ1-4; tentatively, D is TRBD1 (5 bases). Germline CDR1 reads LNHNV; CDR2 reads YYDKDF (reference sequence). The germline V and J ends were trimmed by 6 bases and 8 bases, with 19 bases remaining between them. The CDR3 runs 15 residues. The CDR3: CATSPRSREGEKLFF. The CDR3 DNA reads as TGTGCCACCAGTCCCCGGAGCAGGGAAGGCGAAAAACTGTTTTTT.

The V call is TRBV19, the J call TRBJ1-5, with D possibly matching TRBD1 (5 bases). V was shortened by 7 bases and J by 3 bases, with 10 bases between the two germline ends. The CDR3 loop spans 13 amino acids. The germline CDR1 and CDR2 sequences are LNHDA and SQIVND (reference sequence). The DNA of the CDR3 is TGTGCCAGTACCGGGACGGTCAATCAGCCCCAGCATTTT. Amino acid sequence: CASTGTVNQPQHF.

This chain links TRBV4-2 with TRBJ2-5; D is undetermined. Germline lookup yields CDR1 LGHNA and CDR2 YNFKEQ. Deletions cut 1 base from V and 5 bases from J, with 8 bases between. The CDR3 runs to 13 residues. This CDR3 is CASSQGGWETQYF. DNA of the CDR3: TGTGCCAGCAGCCAAGGGGGATGGGAGACCCAGTACTTC.